These 14 T cell receptor beta chains originate from one sample sequenced in a study of blood T cell repertoires in COVID-19. The table came from immunoSEQ multiplex PCR; TCRdb's copy has only in-frame clones and leaves some out. This sample yields some 190,000 clones, of which roughly 83% are seen a single time; 5.6% belongs to the top ten. The sequenced material came from PBMCs or T cells enriched from blood (not recorded which). Every receptor here comes from a man between 35 and 55 years old with acute COVID-19.

The chain combines TRBV4-3 with TRBJ2-7, with a possible D match to TRBD2 (5 bases). V was cut by 0 bases and J by 7 bases, with 10 bases left in between. The CDR3 extends over 13 amino acids. CDR1 is LGHNA and CDR2 is YSLEER in the germline V gene. CDR3 residues: CASSQEVTGEQYF. CDR3 coding DNA: TGCGCCAGCAGCCAAGAAGTCACGGGGGAGCAGTACTTC.

The chain joins TRBV7-2 to TRBJ2-7; 15 nucleotides agree with TRBD2. CDR1 and CDR2 from the germline V gene are SGHTA and FQGNSA. The junction had 7 bases not matched to a gene; V was cut back by 6 bases and J by 4 bases. This CDR3 has 16 residues. The CDR3 loop is CASRLGTSGRSYEQYF. The CDR3 DNA is TGTGCCAGCAGACTCGGGACTAGCGGGAGGAGTTACGAGCAGTACTTC.

This chain links TRBV25-1 with TRBJ1-2; D not certain. The V and J ends lost 5 bases and 7 bases respectively, with 14 bases between them. The length of the CDR3 is 13 residues. Per germline, CDR1 MGHDK and CDR2 SYGVNS. CDR3 amino acids: CASSKEVVSGYTF. As DNA, the CDR3 is TGTGCCAGCAGTAAGGAGGTGGTGAGTGGCTACACCTTC.

This clone appeared once. This sequence joins TRBV2 and TRBJ2-7, with 9 bases aligning to TRBD2. The CDR3 is made up of 14 amino acids. The junction had 6 bases not matched to a gene; V was cut back by 6 bases and J by 3 bases. CDR1 SNHLY and CDR2 FYNNEI come from the germline V gene. CDR3 protein: CASRKLAGVYEQYF. In nucleotides, the CDR3 is TGTGCCAGCAGGAAACTAGCGGGTGTCTACGAGCAGTACTTC.

The genes are TRBV5-5 and TRBJ2-5, with 7 bases that match TRBD1. The length of the CDR3 is 14 residues. Per the germline V gene, CDR1 is SGHKS and CDR2 is YYEKEE (reference sequence). Trimming removed 1 base from V and 4 bases from J; junction bases left unmatched: 4. CDR3 sequence (DNA): TGTGCCAGCAGCTTGTGGACAGGCGGAGAGACCCAGTACTTC. This encodes CASSLWTGGETQYF. The variable domain in full, completed from reference TRBV5-5 and TRBJ2-5, reads DAGVTQSPTHLIKTRGQQVTLRCSPISGHKSVSWYQQVLGQGPQFIFQYYEKEERGRGNFPDRFSARQFPNYSSELNVNALLLGDSALYLCASSLWTGGETQYFGPGTRLLVL.

The chain employs TRBV29-1 and TRBJ1-2; no clear D. This CDR3 is 12 amino acids long. The germline V gene encodes CDR1 SQVTM and CDR2 ANQGSEA. Trimming took off 4 bases at V and 2 bases at J, with 8 bases between the two ends. The CDR3 is CSVGAGNYGYTF. Here the CDR3 DNA reads TGCAGCGTTGGGGCGGGAAACTATGGCTACACCTTC.

This clone was detected once. The chain employs TRBV3-1 (or the pseudogene TRBV3-2) and TRBJ2-1, with D maybe TRBD1 (6 bases). Trimming removed 1 base from V and 9 bases from J, with 13 bases in between. Germline V gene lookup returns CDR1 LGHDT and CDR2 YNNKEL (reference sequence). This CDR3 has 14 amino acids. The CDR3 DNA is TGTGCCAGCAGCCAAGTAGAGGGGGTCGGTGAGCAGTTCTTC. Translated: CASSQVEGVGEQFF.

The gene calls are TRBV23-1 and TRBJ2-2; 9 bases agree with TRBD1. TRBV23-1 is an ORF, with its function uncertain. Unmatched junction bases numbered 6, after V lost 3 bases and J lost 4 bases. The CDR3 sequence is 16 residues long. The CDR3 DNA is TGCGCCAGCAGTCACCGCGGGACAGGGACCACCGGGGAGCTGTTTTTT. Residues: CASSHRGTGTTGELFF.

This clone was observed a few times. The genes are TRBV27 and TRBJ2-2, with D possibly being TRBD2 (5 bases). Germline-derived CDR1 and CDR2 are MNHEY and SMNVEV (reference sequence). V lost 7 bases to trimming and J lost 7 bases, with 16 bases between them. The CDR3 contains 14 residues. The chain's CDR3 is CASTGIASIGELFF. As DNA, the CDR3 is TGTGCCAGCACGGGGATCGCGTCAATCGGGGAGCTGTTTTTT.

The rearrangement uses TRBV19 and TRBJ2-7; 7 bases are shared with TRBD1. V was clipped by 5 bases and J by 7 bases; unmatched bases: 8. The CDR3 is 13 amino acids. From germline, CDR1 is LNHDA and CDR2 SQIVND (reference sequence). The CDR3 coding sequence is TGTGCCAGTAGTGGGACAGCTCCGGTGGAGCAGTACTTC. It is translated as CASSGTAPVEQYF.

The CDR3, as DNA: TGTGCCATCAGTGCTGGGACTTCCGTAGATACGCAGTATTTT. Protein sequence: CAISAGTSVDTQYF. The rearrangement joins TRBV10-3 to TRBJ2-3, with D possibly being TRBD2 (6 bases). Germline V gene sequence: CDR1 ENHRY, CDR2 SYGVKD. The V and J ends lost 4 bases and 5 bases respectively, with 13 bases between them. The CDR3 has 14 amino acids.

This rearrangement joins TRBV19 to TRBJ1-6; weak D call: TRBD1 (6 bases). Germline V gene sequence: CDR1 LNHDA, CDR2 SQIVND (reference sequence). V gave up 7 bases and J gave up 7 bases, with 14 bases separating them. There are 14 residues in the CDR3. The CDR3 region is CASNQDRRNSPLHF. The DNA of the CDR3 is TGTGCCAGTAACCAGGACAGAAGGAATTCACCCCTCCACTTT.

The chain links TRBV5-4 to TRBJ2-1; weak D call: TRBD2 (6 bases). Trimming took off 4 bases at V and 6 bases at J, with 17 bases between the two ends. CDR1 and CDR2 from the germline V gene are SGHNT and YYREEE (reference sequence). The CDR3 is 15 residues long. CDR3 sequence (DNA): TGTGCCAGCAGCCAGTCACGGGACTCTCTCAATGAGCAGTTCTTC. Translating it yields CASSQSRDSLNEQFF.

The V gene is TRBV10-3, the J gene TRBJ2-5, with 8 bases lining up with TRBD2. Germline lookup yields CDR1 ENHRY and CDR2 SYGVKD. This CDR3 region has 14 residues. With V trimmed by 0 bases and J by 3 bases, 0 bases remained unmatched. The CDR3 coding sequence is TGTGCCATCAGTGAGTCGACTAGCGAAGAGACCCAGTACTTC. It translates to CAISESTSEETQYF.